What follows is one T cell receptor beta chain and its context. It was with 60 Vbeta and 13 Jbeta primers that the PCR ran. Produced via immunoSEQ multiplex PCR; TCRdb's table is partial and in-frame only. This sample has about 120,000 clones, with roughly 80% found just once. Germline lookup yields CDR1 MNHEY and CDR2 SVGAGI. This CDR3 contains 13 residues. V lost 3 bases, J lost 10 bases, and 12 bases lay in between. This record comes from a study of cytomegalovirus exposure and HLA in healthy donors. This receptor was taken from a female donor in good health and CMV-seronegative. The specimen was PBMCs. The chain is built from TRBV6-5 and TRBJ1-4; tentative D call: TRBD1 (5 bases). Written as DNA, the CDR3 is TGTGCCAGCAGTTATGTTCAGGGTGGAAAACTGTTTTTT. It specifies CASSYVQGGKLFF.